The 4 T cell receptor beta chains below come from one sample, sequenced in a study of T-cell reconstitution after alpha-beta-depleted transplantation in children (dated by TCRdb to 2016 to 2017). Libraries were made using PCR. The sequencer listed for this sample is Illumina HiSeq 2500. TCR library preparation used molecular barcoding, with unique molecular identifiers applied to normalize quantification of the TCRbeta repertoire. The public sequencing data were trimmed at Q25 with fastp and processed into clonotypes with MiXCR by TCRdb, which kept only in-frame beta chains. Entries that share a CDR3 protein sequence are merged under the most common genes and DNA. The sample records about half a million distinct CDR3 sequences, around 13% of which are singletons. Jointly, the top ten make up over 5.5% of the sample. Sequenced here: PBMCs from the stem cell graft donor, sampled from the stem cell graft. These receptors all stem from a human donor who donated a stem cell graft to a child with combined immunodeficiency.

This clonotype was recorded a few times. This chain connects TRBV18 to TRBJ2-7, with 9 bases that match TRBD1. The CDR3 length is 15 residues. Germline V gene lookup returns CDR1 KGHSH and CDR2 LQKENI. V shed 2 bases and J 1 base; nucleotides not matched to a gene: 3. CDR3 loop: CASSPRGQGSYEQYF. The CDR3 DNA follows: TGTGCCAGCTCACCAAGAGGACAGGGGTCCTACGAGCAGTACTTC. The variable domain in full, with the rest retrieved from reference TRBV18 and TRBJ2-7, is NAGVMQNPRHLVRRRGQEARLRCSPMKGHSHVYWYRQLPEEGLKFMVYLQKENIIDESGMPKERFSAEFPKEGPSILRIQQVVRGDSAAYFCASSPRGQGSYEQYFGPGTRLTVT.

V gene TRBV9 combines with J gene TRBJ2-7; D remains unclear. The V gene's germline CDR1 is SGDLS and CDR2 YYNGEE. Trimming removed 0 bases from V and 4 bases from J, with 11 bases in between. This CDR3 spans 14 amino acids. The CDR3 spells CASSVGGDRYEQYF. The CDR3 coding sequence is TGTGCCAGCAGCGTAGGTGGCGACCGATACGAGCAGTACTTC.

Comment on this clonotype: Germline and junction disagree at one end, which may indicate a read error. The rearrangement joins TRBV11-2 to TRBJ2-5, with 7 bases that match TRBD2. Germline V gives CDR1 SGHAT, CDR2 FQNNGV. This CDR3 is built from 15 residues. DNA of the CDR3: TGTGCCAGCAGCTTAGATCCCAGCGGGAAAGAGACTCAGTACTTC. It yields the protein CASSLDPSGKETQYF.

The chain is built from TRBV15 and TRBJ1-5; tentatively, D is TRBD1 (5 bases). Germline V CDR1 and CDR2: LNHNV, YYDKDF (reference sequence). The CDR3 is made up of 14 amino acids. The germline V and J ends were trimmed by 0 bases and 6 bases, with 9 bases remaining between them. CDR3 sequence: CATSRDWRGQPQHF. For the CDR3, the DNA is TGTGCCACCAGCAGAGACTGGAGGGGTCAGCCCCAGCATTTT.